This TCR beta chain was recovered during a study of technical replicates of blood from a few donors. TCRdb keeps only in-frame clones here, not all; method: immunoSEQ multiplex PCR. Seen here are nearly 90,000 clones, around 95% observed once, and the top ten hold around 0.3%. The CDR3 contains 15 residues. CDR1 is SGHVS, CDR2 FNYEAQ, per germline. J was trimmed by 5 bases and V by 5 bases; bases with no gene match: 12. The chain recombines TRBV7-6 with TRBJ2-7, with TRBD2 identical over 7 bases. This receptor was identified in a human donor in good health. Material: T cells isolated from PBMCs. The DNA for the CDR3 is TGTGCCAGCAGCCTGGGAGGGCTAGCAATCCACGAGCAGTACTTC. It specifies CASSLGGLAIHEQYF.